This is a list of T cell receptor beta chains from one sample in a study of vaccination and CD4 T cells after COVID-19. Their recognized antigens are unknown. TCRdb recomputed calls from the PCR reads with MiXCR, one row per CDR3 protein. Of about 20,000 distinct CDR3 sequences in the sample, over 35% are singletons; the top ten hold less than 20%. This specimen consisted of CD4+ T cells from blood, cultured in vitro, obtained before SARS-CoV-2 vaccination. The receptors shown here come from a human donor who received a COVID-19 vaccine. CDR3s include the opening cysteine and the closing phenylalanine or tryptophan. D genes are given only for firm matches. Where a row states a size, it is once, few, many or the class of an expanded clone; other rows omit it.

cdr3_aa,cdr3_nt,v_call,j_call,clone_size,d_call
CATSGQGIWEKLFF,TGTGCCACCTCCGGACAGGGTATTTGGGAAAAACTGTTTTTT,TRBV10-3,TRBJ1-4,-,TRBD1
CASSYSRGAWDEAFF,TGTGCCAGCAGTTACTCTAGGGGGGCATGGGATGAAGCTTTCTTT,TRBV6-5,TRBJ1-1,-,-
CASLFSQPSGNTIYF,TGTGCCTCCCTCTTTAGCCAACCCTCTGGAAACACCATATATTTT,TRBV7-2,TRBJ1-3,-,-
CASSFDGGEDTQYF,TGTGCCAGCAGCTTTGACGGGGGGGAGGATACGCAGTATTTT,TRBV7-2,TRBJ2-3,-,TRBD2
CSARAPGLGTGELFF,TGCAGTGCTAGAGCCCCGGGCCTCGGGACCGGGGAGCTGTTTTTT,TRBV20-1,TRBJ2-2,-,-
CASSDRDGYTF,TGTGCCAGCTCCGACAGGGACGGCTACACCTTC,TRBV6-1,TRBJ1-2,few,TRBD1
CASSLGGGGGELFF,TGTGCCAGCAGCTTGGGAGGGGGAGGCGGGGAGCTGTTTTTT,TRBV5-4,TRBJ2-2,-,-
CASSYSPDRANYGYTF,TGTGCCAGCAGTTACTCTCCGGACAGGGCTAACTATGGCTACACCTTC,TRBV6-2/TRBV6-3,TRBJ1-2,few,TRBD1
CASSLTGPRNIQYF,TGTGCCAGCAGCTTGACCGGGCCTAGAAACATTCAGTACTTC,TRBV11-2,TRBJ2-4,-,-
CSVNRGALGVNEQFF,TGCAGTGTTAACAGGGGGGCTCTCGGAGTCAATGAGCAGTTCTTC,TRBV20-1,TRBJ2-1,few,TRBD1
CASSQDGTAYEQYF,TGCGCCAGCAGCCAAGATGGGACGGCCTACGAGCAGTACTTC,TRBV4-1,TRBJ2-7,few,-
CASSVDIRTDTQYF,TGTGCCAGTAGTGTGGACATTCGCACAGATACGCAGTATTTT,TRBV19,TRBJ2-3,-,-
CASMADMNTEAFF,TGTGCCAGCATGGCGGATATGAACACTGAAGCTTTCTTT,TRBV2,TRBJ1-1,-,-
CATSDFQRGRNEQFF,TGTGCCACCAGTGATTTCCAGCGGGGGAGGAATGAGCAGTTCTTC,TRBV24-1,TRBJ2-1,-,TRBD2
CATSVGESYNEQFF,TGTGCCACCAGTGTTGGGGAATCCTACAATGAGCAGTTCTTC,TRBV24-1,TRBJ2-1,few,-
CASSGSTGGNTEAFF,TGTGCCAGCAGCGGCTCAACGGGGGGGAACACTGAAGCTTTCTTT,TRBV7-6,TRBJ1-1,few,-
CSARDGSTLYTGELFF,TGCAGTGCTAGAGACGGGTCTACCTTATACACCGGGGAGCTGTTTTTT,TRBV20-1,TRBJ2-2,-,-
CASSSQTGYNSPLHF,TGTGCCAGCAGCTCTCAGACAGGGTATAATTCACCCCTCCACTTT,TRBV5-4,TRBJ1-6,-,TRBD1
CASRTGLPLDTQYF,TGTGCCAGCAGAACGGGACTCCCCCTGGATACGCAGTATTTT,TRBV2,TRBJ2-3,few,-
CASRTSGAGELFF,TGTGCCAGTAGGACCAGTGGTGCCGGGGAGCTGTTTTTT,TRBV19,TRBJ2-2,-,-
CASSRTLRNYGYTF,TGTGCCAGCAGCCGGACCCTCCGGAACTATGGCTACACCTTC,TRBV7-8,TRBJ1-2,-,-
CSASPPGPNYGYTF,TGCAGTGCTAGCCCGCCGGGCCCAAACTATGGCTACACCTTC,TRBV20-1,TRBJ1-2,-,-
CASSLFSGGASTDTQYF,TGCGCCAGCAGCTTATTTAGCGGGGGGGCTAGCACAGATACGCAGTATTTT,TRBV5-1,TRBJ2-3,-,TRBD2
CAWSKGANGYTF,TGTGCCTGGAGTAAGGGGGCGAATGGCTACACCTTC,TRBV30,TRBJ1-2,few,TRBD1
CAWRTGDFPDTQYF,TGTGCCTGGAGGACAGGGGACTTCCCAGATACGCAGTATTTT,TRBV30,TRBJ2-3,-,TRBD1
CASSRDRGWETQYF,TGTGCCAGCAGTCGGGACAGGGGTTGGGAGACCCAGTACTTC,TRBV6-1,TRBJ2-5,few,TRBD1
CASSTLGQEDQPQHF,TGTGCCAGCAGTACCCTGGGACAGGAAGATCAGCCCCAGCATTTT,TRBV25-1,TRBJ1-5,-,TRBD1
CSARAMGLAGWETQYF,TGCAGTGCTAGAGCCATGGGACTAGCGGGGTGGGAGACCCAGTACTTC,TRBV20-1,TRBJ2-5,-,TRBD2
CSASRGSGYTF,TGCAGTGCTAGCAGGGGTTCGGGCTACACCTTC,TRBV20-1,TRBJ1-2,-,-
CASSARTGPYGYTF,TGTGCCAGCAGTGCTCGGACAGGACCCTATGGCTACACCTTC,TRBV25-1,TRBJ1-2,few,TRBD1
CASSTRTGSYEQYF,TGTGCCAGCAGTACACGGACAGGCTCCTACGAGCAGTACTTC,TRBV27,TRBJ2-7,few,TRBD1
CASSRQGAPGNTIYF,TGTGCCAGCTCACGACAGGGGGCGCCTGGAAACACCATATATTTT,TRBV18,TRBJ1-3,-,TRBD1
CATSRSASYGTEAFF,TGTGCCACCAGCAGATCGGCTAGCTACGGCACTGAAGCTTTCTTT,TRBV15,TRBJ1-1,-,-
CASSLQGYNQPQHF,TGTGCCAGCAGCTTACAGGGCTACAATCAGCCCCAGCATTTT,TRBV5-8,TRBJ1-5,-,-
CASSQRGGKETQYF,TGTGCCAGCAGCCAACGCGGGGGGAAAGAGACCCAGTACTTC,TRBV3-1,TRBJ2-5,-,TRBD2
CASKHAGGGASYEQYF,TGTGCCAGCAAGCACGCAGGTGGGGGTGCCTCCTACGAGCAGTACTTC,TRBV6-1,TRBJ2-7,-,-
CATSVKGLSISESSYNEQFF,TGTGCCACTAGCGTAAAGGGGTTATCGATTTCAGAGTCCTCCTACAATGAGCAGTTCTTC,TRBV15,TRBJ2-1,once,-
CASHGQGRYNEQFF,TGTGCCAGCCACGGACAGGGTCGCTACAATGAGCAGTTCTTC,TRBV6-1,TRBJ2-1,-,TRBD1
CASSVARTSPNEKLFF,TGTGCCAGTAGTGTGGCAAGGACCTCACCTAATGAAAAACTGTTTTTT,TRBV19,TRBJ1-4,-,-
CATSRDSPGKGAFF,TGTGCCACCAGCAGAGATTCCCCGGGGAAGGGGGCTTTCTTT,TRBV15,TRBJ1-1,-,-
CASSLSPGDSYNSPLHF,TGCGCCAGCAGCTTGAGTCCAGGGGATTCCTATAATTCACCCCTCCACTTT,TRBV5-1,TRBJ1-6,-,-
CASSSTEAFF,TGTGCCAGCAGTTCCACTGAAGCTTTCTTT,TRBV12-3/TRBV12-4,TRBJ1-1,-,-
CAWSPLYREARNTIYF,TGTGCCTGGAGCCCACTATACAGGGAGGCTAGAAACACCATATATTTT,TRBV30,TRBJ1-3,once,-
CASSPRRGRNEQFF,TGTGCCAGCAGCCCCCGGAGAGGGAGGAATGAGCAGTTCTTC,TRBV5-6,TRBJ2-1,-,-
CVSSLTDSYGYTF,TGTGTCAGCAGCTTGACGGACAGTTATGGCTACACCTTC,TRBV5-4,TRBJ1-2,-,-
CASSLIQGGYGYTF,TGTGCCAGCAGCTTGATCCAGGGAGGCTATGGCTACACCTTC,TRBV5-6,TRBJ1-2,-,-
CASREGLSGNTIYF,TGTGCCAGCAGGGAGGGACTCTCTGGAAACACCATATATTTT,TRBV27,TRBJ1-3,-,-
CATSEVPNLTGELFF,TGTGCCACCAGTGAAGTCCCGAACCTCACCGGGGAGCTGTTTTTT,TRBV24-1,TRBJ2-2,-,-
CATSRGAAPKPLHF,TGTGCCACCAGCAGAGGAGCAGCGCCCAAACCCCTCCACTTT,TRBV15,TRBJ1-6,-,-
CASSLEGFSYNEQFF,TGCGCCAGCAGCTTGGAGGGGTTTAGCTACAATGAGCAGTTCTTC,TRBV5-1,TRBJ2-1,-,-
CASSSQGGTDTQYF,TGTGCCAGTAGCTCCCAGGGGGGGACAGATACGCAGTATTTT,TRBV19,TRBJ2-3,-,-
CSARDRRQVQETQYF,TGCAGTGCTAGAGATCGCAGACAGGTCCAAGAGACCCAGTACTTC,TRBV20-1,TRBJ2-5,-,-
CASRNGGAGNQPQHF,TGTGCCAGCAGGAACGGGGGCGCGGGCAATCAGCCCCAGCATTTT,TRBV6-1,TRBJ1-5,-,-
CSVTLSGTGYNQPQHF,TGCAGCGTGACCTTATCCGGGACAGGGTACAATCAGCCCCAGCATTTT,TRBV29-1,TRBJ1-5,few,TRBD1
CSARDGAGDQETQYF,TGCAGTGCTAGAGATGGGGCGGGGGACCAAGAGACCCAGTACTTC,TRBV20-1,TRBJ2-5,-,TRBD2